The clone carrying this TCR beta chain appeared once. Its antigen is undetermined. The data were taken from a study of T cell repertoires in cytomegalovirus infection. On the study more broadly: Recently described HLA-C-restricted plus well-studied HLA-B-restricted CMV epitopes were used. Public TCR beta signatures provided an indication of both CMV infection and a matching HLA type.

Study observations and caveats: HLA-C-restricted CMV clonotypes gave the most frequent clonotype in two of eight donors.

V was trimmed by 0 bases and J by 10 bases, leaving 11 bases between them. Germline CDR1 reads SGHDT; CDR2 reads YYEEEE. The CDR3 has 13 residues. TCRdb re-called the reads with MiXCR, one entry per CDR3 protein. The profile covers about 920,000 distinct CDR3 sequences, with roughly 31% appearing a single time and around 15% taken by the ten largest. The rearrangement joins TRBV5-6 to TRBJ2-4, with D tentatively TRBD2 (5 bases). The sequence was obtained from a human donor in good health (CMV status not recorded). Some clones in this sample may be carry-over from other donors' samples. The sample here was cultured CD8+ T cells from PBMCs, taken from culture after CMV antigen stimulation. The CDR3 sequence: CASSLGGSLIQYF. The CDR3, as DNA: TGTGCCAGCAGCTTGGGAGGGAGCCTTATTCAGTACTTC.